The 19 T cell receptor beta chains below all came from one sample that was sequenced in a study of T cell changes during pregnancy in multiple sclerosis. The method was immunoSEQ multiplex PCR; TCRdb's version includes in-frame clones alone and lacks a portion of them. Of 50,000 to 75,000 clones in the sample, 90% to 95% are singletons; the top ten hold around 3%. Sequencing was performed on peripheral blood, taken in the third trimester of pregnancy. All receptors come from a female donor in good health, enrolled as a control in a pregnancy study.

The chain joins TRBV10-3 to TRBJ2-3, with 11 positions matching TRBD2. V was clipped by 4 bases and J by 7 bases; unmatched bases: 28. Germline V gene lookup returns CDR1 ENHRY and CDR2 SYGVKD. The CDR3 has 22 amino acids. The CDR3 protein is CAISVPSLSGRAEAATRNTQYF. In DNA form, the CDR3 reads TGTGCCATCAGTGTTCCCTCACTTAGCGGGAGGGCCGAAGCGGCAACCCGGAATACGCAGTATTTT.

The chain couples TRBV6-5 to TRBJ2-5; 8 bases align to TRBD2. CDR1 and CDR2 from the germline V gene are MNHEY and SVGAGI. The CDR3 has 14 residues. Trimming removed 6 bases from V and 5 bases from J; junction bases left unmatched: 8. The CDR3 DNA is TGTGCCAGCAGAGCGGCGGGGGGTTCGGAGACCCAGTACTTC. Protein: CASRAAGGSETQYF.

The chain combines TRBV5-8 with TRBJ2-6; TRBD1 is a possible D gene (5 bases). This CDR3 is 15 amino acids long. The germline CDR1 and CDR2 sequences are SGHTS and YDEGEE. Deletions cut 0 bases from V and 4 bases from J, with 8 bases between. CDR3 in amino acids: CASSLEGFGANVLTF. In nucleotides, the CDR3 is TGTGCCAGCAGCTTGGAGGGGTTCGGGGCCAACGTCCTGACTTTC.

V and J are TRBV6-1 and TRBJ2-3, with D possibly matching TRBD2 (6 bases). Germline V gene lookup returns CDR1 MNHNS and CDR2 SASEGT. V was trimmed by 6 bases and J by 4 bases, leaving 11 bases between them. The CDR3 is made up of 13 amino acids. DNA of the CDR3: TGTGCCAGCAGGATCGGGAGCCCAGATACGCAGTATTTT. Translated, it gives CASRIGSPDTQYF.

The chain recombines TRBV7-3 with TRBJ1-1; D ambiguous. The CDR3 has 13 amino acids. V lost 2 bases and J lost 7, with 11 bases in between. The germline V gene encodes CDR1 SGHTA and CDR2 FQGTGA. CDR3 sequence reads: CASSLSAGLEAFF. The DNA of the CDR3 is TGTGCCAGCAGCTTATCGGCAGGTCTTGAAGCTTTCTTT.

DNA of the CDR3: TGTGCCAGCAGCGTAGCCGGGACAGATACAGATACGCAGTATTTT. Protein sequence: CASSVAGTDTDTQYF. This chain joins TRBV9 and TRBJ2-3, with 7 bases that match TRBD1. The CDR3 totals 15 residues. V lost 0 bases and J lost 3; bases outside the gene matches: 4. The germline CDR1 and CDR2 sequences are SGDLS and YYNGEE.

This clone was detected a few times. The V call is TRBV4-3, the J call TRBJ1-2, with 7 bases lining up with TRBD1. Germline V lookup: CDR1 LGHNA, CDR2 YSLEER. Trimming took 0 bases from V and 5 from J; bases not matched to a gene: 9. This CDR3 has 16 residues. The CDR3 protein is CASSQDLNRGEYGYTF. CDR3 in DNA: TGCGCCAGCAGCCAAGATCTTAACAGGGGTGAATATGGCTACACCTTC.

The CDR3 region has the DNA TGTGCCAGCAGCTTAGCAGGAACAGGCGGAACGGGAAACACCATATATTTT. Translating it yields CASSLAGTGGTGNTIYF. The chain recombines TRBV7-2 with TRBJ1-3, with D perhaps matching TRBD1 (5 bases). This CDR3 spans 17 amino acids. Trimming pared 0 bases from V and 4 bases from J, leaving 16 bases between. The V gene's germline CDR1 is SGHTA and CDR2 FQGNSA.

This chain joins TRBV2 and TRBJ2-7, with D perhaps matching TRBD1 (6 bases). Germline values: CDR1 SNHLY, CDR2 FYNNEI. Trimming pared 7 bases from V and 3 bases from J, leaving 13 bases between. The CDR3 has 13 amino acids. In DNA form, the CDR3 reads TGTGCCAGCACTAAGACAGGTTTCTACGAGCAGTACTTC. As protein: CASTKTGFYEQYF.

This clone was detected only once. The V and J genes are TRBV6-5 and TRBJ1-2; D perhaps matches TRBD1 (5 bases). Germline V gene lookup returns CDR1 MNHEY and CDR2 SVGAGI. The CDR3 loop spans 13 amino acids. V lost 5 bases, J lost 6 bases, and 13 bases lay in between. CDR3 DNA: TGTGCCAGCAGTAACCGGGGGGAGGATGGCTACACCTTC. This codes for CASSNRGEDGYTF.

This clone is a singleton in its sample. This sequence joins TRBV7-3 and TRBJ1-3; D not certain. Germline V gene data show CDR1 as SGHTA and CDR2 as FQGTGA. V lost 5 bases and J 0 bases, leaving 11 bases between the germline ends. The CDR3 is 15 residues long. CDR3: CASSLTGISGNTIYF. CDR3 in DNA: TGTGCCAGCAGCCTGACGGGGATCTCTGGAAACACCATATATTTT.

The V call is TRBV2, the J call TRBJ1-1, with D perhaps matching TRBD1 (5 bases). The CDR3 sequence is 14 residues long. Germline V lookup: CDR1 SNHLY, CDR2 FYNNEI. V lost 7 bases and J lost 1, with 13 bases in between. CDR3 DNA sequence: TGTGCCAGCACTCCCGACAGACGGAACACTGAAGCTTTCTTT. Amino acids: CASTPDRRNTEAFF.

The genes are TRBV10-3 and TRBJ2-3; maybe TRBD1 (6 bases). Germline CDR1 is ENHRY and CDR2 is SYGVKD. The CDR3 runs to 17 residues. Trimming shortened V by 3 bases and J by 1 base, and 17 bases separated the two germline ends. The CDR3 spells CAISDQVGAGGTDTQYF. The CDR3 DNA reads TGTGCCATCAGTGACCAGGTGGGGGCCGGGGGCACAGATACGCAGTATTTT.

The genes are TRBV19 and TRBJ2-6, with TRBD1 as a possible D gene (5 bases). The CDR3 spans 15 residues. CDR1 LNHDA and CDR2 SQIVND come from the germline V gene (reference sequence). Trimming stripped 6 bases from V and 0 bases from J, with 9 bases between. This CDR3 reads CASRRQSSGANVLTF. The DNA for the CDR3 is TGTGCCAGTAGGAGACAGAGCTCTGGGGCCAACGTCCTGACTTTC.

The chain links TRBV10-3 to TRBJ2-1; 13 positions agree with TRBD2. CDR1 is ENHRY and CDR2 is SYGVKD in the germline V gene. There are 15 residues in the CDR3. Losses at the gene ends were 7 bases for V and 5 bases for J; bases not matched to a gene: 5. CDR3 in DNA: TGTGCCATCAAGTCCGGGACTAGCGGGAACAATGAGCAGTTCTTC. Encoded protein: CAIKSGTSGNNEQFF.

The rearrangement uses TRBV7-2 and TRBJ2-5; D not resolved. The CDR3 is made up of 14 amino acids. V was trimmed by 8 bases and J by 1 base, leaving 14 bases between them. The germline CDR1 and CDR2 sequences are SGHTA and FQGNSA. CDR3 sequence: CASAPTQIQETQYF. CDR3 DNA sequence: TGTGCCAGCGCCCCAACACAAATCCAAGAGACCCAGTACTTC.

The chain recombines TRBV19 with TRBJ1-5, with TRBD1 as a possible D gene (6 bases). The CDR3 length is 12 residues. Trimming left V 4 bases short and J 6 bases short, with 7 bases between. Germline V gene data show CDR1 as LNHDA and CDR2 as SQIVND (reference sequence). For the CDR3, the DNA is TGTGCCAGTAGTACAGGGGCTCAGCCCCAGCATTTT. Protein: CASSTGAQPQHF. The complete variable domain, with remaining parts taken from reference TRBV19 and TRBJ1-5, reads DGGITQSPKYLFRKEGQNVTLSCEQNLNHDAMYWYRQDPGQGLRLIYYSQIVNDFQKGDIAEGYSVSREKKESFPLTVTSAQKNPTAFYLCASSTGAQPQHFGDGTRLSIL.

The V and J genes are TRBV30 and TRBJ1-6, with 8 positions matching TRBD1. The junction had 7 bases not matched to a gene; V was cut back by 2 bases and J by 1 base. Germline assignment: CDR1 GTSNPN and CDR2 SVGIG (reference sequence). The CDR3 extends over 17 amino acids. This chain's CDR3 is CAWSPGQEISYNSPLHF. For the CDR3, the DNA is TGTGCCTGGAGTCCGGGACAGGAGATTTCCTATAATTCACCCCTCCACTTT.

V is TRBV11-3 and J is TRBJ2-3; no clear D. CDR3 length: 15 amino acids. Germline lookup yields CDR1 SGHNT and CDR2 YENEEA. The V end lost 0 bases, the J end lost 2 bases, and 9 bases lay between the germline ends. CDR3 in DNA: TGTGCCAGCAGCTTAGATGTGACATTCACAGATACGCAGTATTTT. Amino acids: CASSLDVTFTDTQYF.